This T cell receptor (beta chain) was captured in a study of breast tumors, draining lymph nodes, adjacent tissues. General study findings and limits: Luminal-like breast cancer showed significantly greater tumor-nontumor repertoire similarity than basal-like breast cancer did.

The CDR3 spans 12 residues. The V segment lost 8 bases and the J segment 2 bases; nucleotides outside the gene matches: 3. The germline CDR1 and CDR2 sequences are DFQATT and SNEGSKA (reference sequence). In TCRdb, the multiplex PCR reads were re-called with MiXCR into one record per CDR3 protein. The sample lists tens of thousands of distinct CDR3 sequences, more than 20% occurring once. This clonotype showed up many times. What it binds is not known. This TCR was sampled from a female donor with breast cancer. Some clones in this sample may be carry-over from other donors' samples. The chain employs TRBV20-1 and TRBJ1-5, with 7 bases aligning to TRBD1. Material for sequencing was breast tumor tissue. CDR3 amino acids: CSSGQGNQPQHF. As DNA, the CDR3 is TGCAGTTCAGGACAGGGCAATCAGCCCCAGCATTTT.